This TCR beta chain derives from a study of blood T cell repertoires in COVID-19. Overall study: PBMCs, B-cell-depleted T cells, or T cells were the source of the cDNA or gDNA that made up the material.

Original handling: Nucleated cell counts were estimated from reference gene primer amplification. The method was immunoSEQ multiplex PCR; TCRdb's version includes in-frame clones alone and lacks a portion of them. V, J and clone size are those of that table, while D and trimming were read from the DNA. The data contain around 280,000 clones, 87% of them singletons. Germline values: CDR1 SNHLY, CDR2 FYNNEI. V lost 4 bases to trimming and J lost 0 bases; unmatched junction nucleotides: 4. The CDR3 totals 15 residues. Sequenced input: peripheral blood. This receptor was obtained from a woman aged 45-65 years who had recovered from COVID-19. V and J are TRBV2 and TRBJ2-3, with 7 bases that match TRBD2. CDR3 loop: CASSALATSTDTQYF. DNA of the CDR3: TGTGCCAGCAGTGCACTAGCGACGAGCACAGATACGCAGTATTTT.